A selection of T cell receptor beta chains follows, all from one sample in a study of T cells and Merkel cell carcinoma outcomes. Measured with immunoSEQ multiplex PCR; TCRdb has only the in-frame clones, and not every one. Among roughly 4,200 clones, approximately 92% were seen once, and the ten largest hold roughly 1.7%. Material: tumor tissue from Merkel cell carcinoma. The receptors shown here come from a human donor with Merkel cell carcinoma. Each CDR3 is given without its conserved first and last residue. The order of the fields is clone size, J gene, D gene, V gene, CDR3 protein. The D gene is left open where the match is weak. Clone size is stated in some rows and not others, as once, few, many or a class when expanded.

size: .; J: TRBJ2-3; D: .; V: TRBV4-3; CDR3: ASSQGVTRGLDTQY
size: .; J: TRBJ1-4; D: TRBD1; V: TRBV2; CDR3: ASIQTGANEKLF
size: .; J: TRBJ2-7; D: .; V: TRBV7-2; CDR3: ASSPTAPSYEQY
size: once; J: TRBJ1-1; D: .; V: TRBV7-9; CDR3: ASSSQGNTEAF
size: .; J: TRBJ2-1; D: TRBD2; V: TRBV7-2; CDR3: ASKPGLAGTNEQF
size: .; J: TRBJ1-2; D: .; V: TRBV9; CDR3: ASSVEGRGYGYT
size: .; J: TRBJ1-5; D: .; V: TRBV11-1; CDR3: ASSLEGGQPQH
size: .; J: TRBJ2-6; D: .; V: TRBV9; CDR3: ASSYRTGASGANVLT
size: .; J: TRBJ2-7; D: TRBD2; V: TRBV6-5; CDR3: ASQLAGGDSYEQY
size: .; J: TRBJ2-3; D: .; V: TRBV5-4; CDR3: ASSLYPFRSDTQY
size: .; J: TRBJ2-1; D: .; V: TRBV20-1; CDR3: SAGPYNEQF
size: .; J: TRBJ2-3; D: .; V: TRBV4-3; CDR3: ASSADRTDTQY
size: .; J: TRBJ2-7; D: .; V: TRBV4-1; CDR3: ASSQVGGQGAEQY
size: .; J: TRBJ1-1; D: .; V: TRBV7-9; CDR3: ASSLAEGTEAF
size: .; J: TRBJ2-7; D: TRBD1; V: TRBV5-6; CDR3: ASSLGGQGSYEQY
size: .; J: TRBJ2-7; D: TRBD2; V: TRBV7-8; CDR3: ASSSPGLAGGPDEQY
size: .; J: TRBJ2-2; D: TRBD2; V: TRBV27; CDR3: ASSGGLARSTRELF
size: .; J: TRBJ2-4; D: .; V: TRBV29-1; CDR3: SVEVIGGGRDIQY
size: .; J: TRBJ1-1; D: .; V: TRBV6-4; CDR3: ASSHPGRVEAF
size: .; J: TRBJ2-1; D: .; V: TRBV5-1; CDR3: ASSLAPEGAGVYNEQF
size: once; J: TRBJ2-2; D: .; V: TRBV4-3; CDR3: ASSQAGPGELF
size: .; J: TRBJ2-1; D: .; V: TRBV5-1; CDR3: ASSYSGNEQF
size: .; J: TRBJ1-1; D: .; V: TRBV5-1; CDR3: ASSLSGQPLNTEAF
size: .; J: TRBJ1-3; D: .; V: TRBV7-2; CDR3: ASSYQVGNTIY
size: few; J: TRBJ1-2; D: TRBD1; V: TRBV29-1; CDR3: SAGQGMGGYT
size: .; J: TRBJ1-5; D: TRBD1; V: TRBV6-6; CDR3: ASSTGDQQPQH
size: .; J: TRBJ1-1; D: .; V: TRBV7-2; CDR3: ASTPQRNTEAF
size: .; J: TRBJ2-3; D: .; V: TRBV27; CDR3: ASSHLYGQLTDTQY
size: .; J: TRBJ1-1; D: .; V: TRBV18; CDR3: ASSRQNTEAF
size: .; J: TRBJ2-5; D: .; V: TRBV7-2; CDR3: ASSPDSVQETQY
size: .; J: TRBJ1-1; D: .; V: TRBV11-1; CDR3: ASSLRRTNTEAF
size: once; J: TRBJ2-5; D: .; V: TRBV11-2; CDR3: ASSSGLKGETQY
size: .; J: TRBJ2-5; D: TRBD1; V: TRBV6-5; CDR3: ASSYGTGGAETQY
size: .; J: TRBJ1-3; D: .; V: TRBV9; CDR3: ASSAQIGPRGDTIY
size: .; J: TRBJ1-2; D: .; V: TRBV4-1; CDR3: ASNQGARGYT
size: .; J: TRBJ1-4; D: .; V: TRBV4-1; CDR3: ASSQFYTTNEKLF
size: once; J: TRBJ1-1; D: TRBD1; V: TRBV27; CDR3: ASSLSGQGGTEAF
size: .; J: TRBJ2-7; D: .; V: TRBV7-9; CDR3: ASSLVGGREQY
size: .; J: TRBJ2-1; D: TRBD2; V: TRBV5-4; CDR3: ASSLSGTGEQF
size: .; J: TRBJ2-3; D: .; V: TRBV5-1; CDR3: ASSSGWDTQY
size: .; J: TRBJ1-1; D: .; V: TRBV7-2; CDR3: ASSLSGGTEAF
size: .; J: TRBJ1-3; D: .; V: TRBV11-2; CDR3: ASSQGIGSSGNTIY
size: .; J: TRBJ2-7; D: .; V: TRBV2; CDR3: ASVPASSYEQY
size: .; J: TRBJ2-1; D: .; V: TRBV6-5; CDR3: AVRSSYNEQF
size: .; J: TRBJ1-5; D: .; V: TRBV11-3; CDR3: ASSLVWSNQPQH
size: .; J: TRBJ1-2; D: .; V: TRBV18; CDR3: ASSPAGKGNYGYT